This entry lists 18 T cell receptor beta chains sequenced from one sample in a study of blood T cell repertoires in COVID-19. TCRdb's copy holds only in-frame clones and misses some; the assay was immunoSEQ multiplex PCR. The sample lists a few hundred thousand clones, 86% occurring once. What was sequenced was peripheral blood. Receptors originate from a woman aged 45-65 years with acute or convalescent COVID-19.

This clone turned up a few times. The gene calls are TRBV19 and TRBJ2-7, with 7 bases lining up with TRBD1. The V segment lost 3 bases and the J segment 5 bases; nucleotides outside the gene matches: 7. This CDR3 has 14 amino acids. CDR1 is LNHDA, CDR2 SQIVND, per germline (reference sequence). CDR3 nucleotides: TGTGCCAGTAGTATTAACGGACAGGCTCACGAGCAGTACTTC. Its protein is CASSINGQAHEQYF. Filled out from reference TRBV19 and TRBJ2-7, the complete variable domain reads DGGITQSPKYLFRKEGQNVTLSCEQNLNHDAMYWYRQDPGQGLRLIYYSQIVNDFQKGDIAEGYSVSREKKESFPLTVTSAQKNPTAFYLCASSINGQAHEQYFGPGTRLTVT.

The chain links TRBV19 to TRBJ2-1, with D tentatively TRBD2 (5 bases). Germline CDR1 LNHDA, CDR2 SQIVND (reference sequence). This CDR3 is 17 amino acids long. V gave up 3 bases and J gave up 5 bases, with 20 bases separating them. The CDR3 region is CASSIRTEGLLHNEQFF. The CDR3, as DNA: TGTGCCAGTAGTATCAGAACCGAGGGCCTATTACACAATGAGCAGTTCTTC.

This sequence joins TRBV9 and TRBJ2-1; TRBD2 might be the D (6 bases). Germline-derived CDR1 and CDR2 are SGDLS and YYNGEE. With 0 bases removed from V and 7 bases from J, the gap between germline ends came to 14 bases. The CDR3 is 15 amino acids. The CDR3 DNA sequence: TGTGCCAGCAGCGTAGTGGCTAGCGCGCGGAATGAGCAGTTCTTC. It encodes CASSVVASARNEQFF.

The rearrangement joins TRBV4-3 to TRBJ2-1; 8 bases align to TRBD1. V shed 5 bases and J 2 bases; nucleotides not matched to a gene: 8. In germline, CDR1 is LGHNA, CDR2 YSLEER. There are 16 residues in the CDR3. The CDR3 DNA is TGCGCCAGCAGCAGACTGACAGGGGAAACCTACAATGAGCAGTTCTTC. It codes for CASSRLTGETYNEQFF.

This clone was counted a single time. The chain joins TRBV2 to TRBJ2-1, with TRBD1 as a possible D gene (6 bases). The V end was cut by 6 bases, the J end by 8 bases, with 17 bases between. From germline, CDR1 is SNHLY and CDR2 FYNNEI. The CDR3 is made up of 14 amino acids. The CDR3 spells CASRWGGGGDEQFF. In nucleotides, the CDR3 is TGTGCCAGCAGATGGGGTGGTGGGGGCGATGAGCAGTTCTTC.

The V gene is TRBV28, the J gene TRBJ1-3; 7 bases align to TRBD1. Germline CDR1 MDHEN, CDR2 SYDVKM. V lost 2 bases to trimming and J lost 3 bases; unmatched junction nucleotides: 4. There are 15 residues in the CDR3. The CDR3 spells CASSLPTGFGNTIYF. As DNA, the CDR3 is TGTGCCAGCAGTTTACCGACAGGGTTTGGAAACACCATATATTTT.

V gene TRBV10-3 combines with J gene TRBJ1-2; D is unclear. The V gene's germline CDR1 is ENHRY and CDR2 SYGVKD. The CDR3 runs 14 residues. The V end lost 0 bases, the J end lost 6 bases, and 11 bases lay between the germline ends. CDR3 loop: CAISESRGYHGYTF. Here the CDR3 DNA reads TGTGCCATCAGTGAGTCACGAGGGTACCATGGCTACACCTTC.

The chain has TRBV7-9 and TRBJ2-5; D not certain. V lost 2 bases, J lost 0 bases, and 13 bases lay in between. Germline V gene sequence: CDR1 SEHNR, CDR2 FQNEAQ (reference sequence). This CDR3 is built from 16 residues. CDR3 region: CASSLSPIYYQETQYF. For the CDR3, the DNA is TGTGCCAGCAGCTTAAGCCCTATATACTACCAAGAGACCCAGTACTTC.

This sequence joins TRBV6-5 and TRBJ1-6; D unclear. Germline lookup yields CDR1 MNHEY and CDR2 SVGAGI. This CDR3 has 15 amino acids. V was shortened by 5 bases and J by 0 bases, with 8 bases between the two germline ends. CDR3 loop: CASSTERSYNSPLHF. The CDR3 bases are TGTGCCAGCAGTACTGAGCGCTCCTATAATTCACCCCTCCACTTT.

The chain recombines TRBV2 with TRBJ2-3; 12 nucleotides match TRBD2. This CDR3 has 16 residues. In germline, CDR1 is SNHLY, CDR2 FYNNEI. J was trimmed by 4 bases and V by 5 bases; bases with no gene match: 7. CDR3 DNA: TGTGCCAGCAGTCCTACTAGCGGGAGGTGGGCAGATACGCAGTATTTT. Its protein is CASSPTSGRWADTQYF.

CDR3 sequence: CASSTLRGGSIETQYF. The DNA for the CDR3 is TGTGCCAGCAGTACTCTGCGTGGGGGGAGTATAGAGACCCAGTACTTC. The chain couples TRBV2 to TRBJ2-5; D is possibly TRBD2 (6 bases). With 5 bases removed from V and 4 bases from J, the gap between germline ends came to 20 bases. The CDR3 totals 16 residues. Germline loops: CDR1 SNHLY, CDR2 FYNNEI.

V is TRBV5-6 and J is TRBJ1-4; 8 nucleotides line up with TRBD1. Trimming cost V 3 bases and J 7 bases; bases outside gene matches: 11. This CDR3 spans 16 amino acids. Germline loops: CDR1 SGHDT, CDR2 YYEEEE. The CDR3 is CASSSTQGARTEKLFF. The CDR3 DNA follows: TGTGCCAGCAGCTCCACCCAGGGGGCACGGACTGAAAAACTGTTTTTT.

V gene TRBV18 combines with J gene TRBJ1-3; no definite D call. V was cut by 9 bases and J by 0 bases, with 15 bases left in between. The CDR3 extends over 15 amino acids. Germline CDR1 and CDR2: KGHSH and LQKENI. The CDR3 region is CASHLGGGSGNTIYF. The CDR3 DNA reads TGTGCCAGTCACCTGGGTGGCGGCTCTGGAAACACCATATATTTT. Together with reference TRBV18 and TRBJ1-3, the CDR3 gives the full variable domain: NAGVMQNPRHLVRRRGQEARLRCSPMKGHSHVYWYRQLPEEGLKFMVYLQKENIIDESGMPKERFSAEFPKEGPSILRIQQVVRGDSAAYFCASHLGGGSGNTIYFGEGSWLTVV.

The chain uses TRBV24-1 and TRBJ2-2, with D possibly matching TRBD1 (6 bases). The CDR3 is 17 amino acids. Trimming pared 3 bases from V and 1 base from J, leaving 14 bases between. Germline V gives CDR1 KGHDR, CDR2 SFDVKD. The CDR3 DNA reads TGTGCCACCAGTGATCCCGGGGACATCAAGAACACCGGGGAGCTGTTTTTT. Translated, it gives CATSDPGDIKNTGELFF.

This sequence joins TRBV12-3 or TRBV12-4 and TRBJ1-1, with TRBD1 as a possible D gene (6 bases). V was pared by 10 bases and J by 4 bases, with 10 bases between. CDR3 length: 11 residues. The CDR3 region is CATTGTTEAFF. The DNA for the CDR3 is TGTGCCACCACAGGGACCACTGAAGCTTTCTTT.

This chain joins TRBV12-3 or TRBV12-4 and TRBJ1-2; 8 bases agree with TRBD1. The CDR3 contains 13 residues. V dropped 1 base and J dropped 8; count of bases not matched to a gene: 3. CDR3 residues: CASSLGTGGGYTF. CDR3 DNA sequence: TGTGCCAGCAGTTTAGGAACAGGGGGAGGCTACACCTTC.

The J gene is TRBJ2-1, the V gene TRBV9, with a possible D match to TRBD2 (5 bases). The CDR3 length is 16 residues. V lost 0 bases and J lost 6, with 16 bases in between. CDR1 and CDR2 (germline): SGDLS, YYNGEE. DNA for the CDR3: TGTGCCAGCAGCGTAGGCGACTACTCCCTCGGCAATGAGCAGTTCTTC. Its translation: CASSVGDYSLGNEQFF.

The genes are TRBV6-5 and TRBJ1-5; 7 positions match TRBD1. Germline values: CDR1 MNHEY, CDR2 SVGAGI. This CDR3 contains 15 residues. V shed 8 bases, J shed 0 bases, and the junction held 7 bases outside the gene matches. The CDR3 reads CASDRYRGSNQPQHF. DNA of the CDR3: TGTGCCAGCGACCGGTACAGGGGTAGCAATCAGCCCCAGCATTTT.